The clone carrying this TCR beta chain was seen more than once but under ten times. Antigen unknown. Gene and germline names: mouse. Sequencing ends 1 residue short of the CDR3 end; the germline J gene provides the rest. This specimen belongs to a study of tissue T cells after allogeneic stem cell transplantation. The protocol was immunoSEQ multiplex PCR, while the TCRdb copy is restricted to in-frame clones and leaves out a portion. The sample carries roughly 2,400 clones, 50% to 80% recorded once. V lost 3 bases to trimming and J lost 4 bases; unmatched junction nucleotides: 0. This CDR3 has 13 amino acids. Germline CDR1 reads SGHSA; CDR2 reads FRNQAP. Findings and caveats of the study: Which tissue TCRs were alloreactive or antigen-specific was not determined. Some clones might be persisting host cells. Blood and spleen captured only part of the tissue TCR repertoire. Few T cell clones were shared across patients, but motif clusters showed tissue-specific shared signatures. Limitations included a small, clinically heterogeneous cohort and limited sampling depth.

The genes are TRBV16 and TRBJ2-7, with 10 bases fitting TRBD2. The sequence derives from a female BALB/c mouse in good health. MHC haplotype of the strain: H2-d. The sequencing input was gut tissue. This CDR3 reads CASSLTGGYEQYF. The DNA read from the CDR3 is TGTGCAAGCAGCTTGACTGGGGGGTATGAACAGTAC.